The clone carrying this T cell receptor beta chain was counted many times. Its antigen remains unidentified. Per germline, CDR1 GTSNPN and CDR2 SVGIG (reference sequence). The CDR3 extends over 13 amino acids. Trimming stripped 5 bases from V and 4 bases from J, with 11 bases between. This entry belongs to a study of metastatic and nonmetastatic thyroid tumors. As for the study in general: Malignant thyroid and benign thyroid patients provided blood and tumor or nodule tissue whose repertoires were compared. Whole-study findings and limits: For both blood and tumor, malignant thyroid tumors reportedly showed significantly higher TCR beta diversity than benign nodules did.

All patients were treatment-naive before thyroid surgery. Study processing details: What underpinned the distant-metastasis classifier for papillary thyroid cancer was the set of CDR3 differences across clinicopathological groups. Using MiXCR, TCRdb reanalyzed the PCR reads. These V and J calls originate from TCRdb's pipeline instead of the authors' own analysis. The repertoire has 30,000 to 50,000 clones, approximately 13% of them found once; the top ten carry 8% to 9.5%. This chain joins TRBV30 and TRBJ2-2; tentatively, D is TRBD1 or TRBD2 (5 bases each). The TCR originated in a female donor with papillary thyroid cancer or a benign thyroid nodule (not recorded which). Some clones in this sample may be carry-over from other donors' samples. Sequencing was done on a sample of blood. This CDR3 is CAWQRGFTGELFF. The CDR3 DNA is TGTGCCTGGCAGAGGGGATTCACCGGGGAGCTGTTTTTT.